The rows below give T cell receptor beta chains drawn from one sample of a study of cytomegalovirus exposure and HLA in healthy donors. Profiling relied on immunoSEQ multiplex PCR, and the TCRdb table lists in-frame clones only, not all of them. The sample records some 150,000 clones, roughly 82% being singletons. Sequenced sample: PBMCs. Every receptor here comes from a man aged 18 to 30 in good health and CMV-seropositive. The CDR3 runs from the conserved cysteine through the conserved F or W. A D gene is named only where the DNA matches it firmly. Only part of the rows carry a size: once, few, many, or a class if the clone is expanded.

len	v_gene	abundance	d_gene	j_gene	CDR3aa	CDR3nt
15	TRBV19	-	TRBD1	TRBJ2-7	CASSDSTGSSYEQYF	TGTGCCAGTAGTGATTCGACAGGGAGCTCCTACGAGCAGTACTTC
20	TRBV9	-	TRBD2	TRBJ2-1	CASSPRLSSGSLRSYNEQFF	TGTGCCAGCAGCCCCCGCTTGAGTAGCGGGAGTCTACGCTCCTACAATGAGCAGTTCTTC
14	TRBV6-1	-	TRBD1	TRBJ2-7	CASSGGQLNYEQYF	TGTGCCAGCAGTGGGGGACAGCTTAACTACGAGCAGTACTTC
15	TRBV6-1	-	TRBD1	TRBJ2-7	CASFTTGGSSYEQYF	TGTGCCAGCTTTACTACAGGGGGTTCTTCCTACGAGCAGTACTTC
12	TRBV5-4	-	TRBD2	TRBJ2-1	CASSSGGGEQFF	TGTGCCAGCAGCTCGGGAGGGGGTGAGCAGTTCTTC
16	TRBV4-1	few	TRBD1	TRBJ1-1	CASSQDGGGRYTEAFF	TGCGCCAGCAGCCAAGATGGAGGGGGCAGGTACACTGAAGCTTTCTTT
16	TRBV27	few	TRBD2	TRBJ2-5	CASSLYSGLDQETQYF	TGTGCCAGCAGTTTATATAGCGGGCTCGACCAAGAGACCCAGTACTTC
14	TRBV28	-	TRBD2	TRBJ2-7	CASSFLAGEEEQYF	TGTGCCAGCAGTTTTTTGGCGGGAGAGGAGGAGCAGTACTTC
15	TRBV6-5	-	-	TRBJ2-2	CASSTSTGSTGELFF	TGTGCCAGCAGTACTTCTACAGGCTCCACCGGGGAGCTGTTTTTT
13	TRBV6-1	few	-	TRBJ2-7	CASMSRGLHEQYF	TGTGCCAGCATGAGTCGGGGTCTCCACGAGCAGTACTTC
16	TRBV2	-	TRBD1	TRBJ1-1	CASSEAKGAMNTEAFF	TGTGCCAGCAGTGAAGCAAAGGGGGCCATGAACACTGAAGCTTTCTTT
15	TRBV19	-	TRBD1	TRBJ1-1	CASSILGTGNTEAFF	TGTGCCAGTAGTATCCTCGGGACAGGGAACACTGAAGCTTTCTTT
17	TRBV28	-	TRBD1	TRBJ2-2	CASSLWGTGKDTGELFF	TGTGCCAGCAGTTTATGGGGGACAGGGAAGGACACCGGGGAGCTGTTTTTT
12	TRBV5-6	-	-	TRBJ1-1	CASSFRRTEAFF	TGTGCCAGCAGCTTTAGGAGAACTGAAGCTTTCTTT
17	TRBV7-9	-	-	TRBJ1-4	CASSWGEDPATNEKLFF	TGTGCCAGCAGCTGGGGGGAAGACCCTGCAACTAATGAAAAACTGTTTTTT
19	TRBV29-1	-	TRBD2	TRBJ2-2	CSVELVLAGERGNTGELFF	TGCAGCGTTGAACTCGTACTAGCGGGAGAAAGGGGGAACACCGGGGAGCTGTTTTTT
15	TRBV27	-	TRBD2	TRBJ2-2	CASKRSAGVTGELFF	TGTGCCAGCAAACGCTCCGCGGGAGTCACCGGGGAGCTGTTTTTT
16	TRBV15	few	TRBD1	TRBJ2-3	CATRGGGTGTSDTQYF	TGTGCCACCAGGGGGGGCGGGACAGGGACTTCTGATACGCAGTATTTT
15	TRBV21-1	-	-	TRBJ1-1	CASLVIPPRNTEAFF	TGTGCCAGCCTGGTAATCCCGCCGAGGAACACTGAAGCTTTCTTT
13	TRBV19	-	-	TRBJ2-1	CASLDQRRNEQFF	TGTGCCAGTTTAGACCAGCGGAGAAATGAGCAGTTCTTC
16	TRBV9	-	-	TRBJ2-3	CASTPRSGQVTDTQYF	TGTGCCAGCACGCCTAGGAGCGGCCAGGTGACAGATACGCAGTATTTT
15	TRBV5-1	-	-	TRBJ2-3	CASSLGPGSTDTQYF	TGCGCCAGCAGCTTGGGACCGGGTTCCACAGATACGCAGTATTTT
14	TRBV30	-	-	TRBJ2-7	CAWRWGHTSYEQYF	TGTGCCTGGAGATGGGGCCACACATCCTACGAGCAGTACTTC
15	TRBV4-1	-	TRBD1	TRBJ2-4	CASSLSGQGENIQYF	TGCGCCAGCAGCCTATCGGGACAGGGGGAAAACATTCAGTACTTC
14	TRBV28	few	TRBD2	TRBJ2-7	CASSLSGSLVEQYF	TGTGCCAGCAGTTTAAGCGGGAGTTTGGTCGAGCAGTACTTC
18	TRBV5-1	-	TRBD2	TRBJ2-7	CASSLASGLAGVSYEQYF	TGCGCCAGCAGCTTGGCAAGTGGGCTAGCGGGAGTCTCCTACGAGCAGTACTTC
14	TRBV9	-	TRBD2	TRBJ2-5	CASSVDSGGKTQYF	TGTGCCAGCAGCGTAGACAGCGGGGGAAAGACCCAGTACTTC
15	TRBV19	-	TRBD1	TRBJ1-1	CASSSGQGRGNEAFF	TGTGCCAGTAGTAGCGGACAGGGGCGGGGTAATGAAGCTTTCTTT
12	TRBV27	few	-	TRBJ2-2	CASAWRGGELFF	TGTGCCAGCGCGTGGCGGGGCGGGGAGCTGTTTTTT
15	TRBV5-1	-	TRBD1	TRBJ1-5	CASSATGASNQPQHF	TGCGCCAGCAGCGCCACAGGGGCTAGCAATCAGCCCCAGCATTTT
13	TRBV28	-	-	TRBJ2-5	CASSRTYQETQYF	TGTGCCAGCAGCCGGACATATCAAGAGACCCAGTACTTC
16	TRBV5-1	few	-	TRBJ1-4	CASSLSSPKANEKLFF	TGCGCCAGCAGCTTGAGTAGCCCTAAAGCTAATGAAAAACTGTTTTTT
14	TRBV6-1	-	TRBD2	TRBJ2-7	CASCSQREVYEQYF	TGTGCCAGCTGTAGTCAGCGGGAGGTCTACGAGCAGTACTTC
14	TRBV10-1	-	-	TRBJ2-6	CASSPGTGANVLTF	TGCGCCAGCAGCCCGGGAACCGGGGCCAACGTCCTGACTTTC
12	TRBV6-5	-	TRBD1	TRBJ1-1	CASSGDRGMSFF	TGTGCCAGCAGTGGGGACAGGGGTATGTCTTTCTTT
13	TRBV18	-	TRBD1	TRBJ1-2	CASSPDRETGYTF	TGTGCCAGCTCACCGGACAGGGAGACTGGCTACACCTTC
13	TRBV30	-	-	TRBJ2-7	CAWSLGAAYEQYF	TGTGCCTGGAGTCTAGGGGCCGCGTACGAGCAGTACTTC